The 28 T cell receptor beta chains presented below share a single source sample, sequenced in a study of CDR3 diversity in severe acne. One entry per CDR3 protein results from TCRdb running MiXCR on the PCR reads. The sample comprises 90,000 or so distinct CDR3 sequences, 48% of which are singletons, and around a tenth rests with the top ten. Sequenced material: blood. These receptors were obtained from a male donor in good health, serving as a control.

The chain has TRBV7-2 and TRBJ1-1, with D tentatively TRBD1 (5 bases). V was trimmed by 5 bases and J by 5 bases, leaving 15 bases between them. This CDR3 contains 14 residues. Germline lookup yields CDR1 SGHTA and CDR2 FQGNSA. Here the CDR3 reads CASSPVVGRTEAFF. The CDR3 DNA sequence: TGTGCCAGCAGCCCCGTGGTGGGGCGGACTGAAGCTTTCTTT.

V and J are TRBV6-5 and TRBJ2-3; D unclear. V gave up 2 bases and J gave up 0 bases, with 9 bases separating them. CDR1 and CDR2 (germline): MNHEY, SVGAGI. The CDR3 consists of 15 residues. CDR3 sequence reads: CASSYRLASTDTQYF. The CDR3 region has the DNA TGTGCCAGCAGTTACCGCTTGGCAAGCACAGATACGCAGTATTTT.

In this sample, this clonotype is medium-sized. The CDR3 loop is CASRRGSANEKLFF. The CDR3 DNA follows: TGCGCCAGCAGGAGGGGGTCGGCTAATGAAAAACTGTTTTTT. V gene TRBV10-2 combines with J gene TRBJ1-4; D perhaps matches TRBD1 (6 bases). Trimming took off 6 bases at V and 3 bases at J, with 11 bases between the two ends. In germline, CDR1 is WSHSY, CDR2 SAAADI. The CDR3 runs 14 residues.

This clonotype appeared once. This chain joins TRBV20-1 and TRBJ2-7; D possibly corresponds to TRBD2 (6 bases). V lost 1 base, J lost 4 bases, and 11 bases lay in between. The CDR3 consists of 13 residues. Germline-derived CDR1 and CDR2 are DFQATT and SNEGSKA (reference sequence). This CDR3 reads CSARGLGRYEQYF. Written as DNA, the CDR3 is TGCAGTGCTAGAGGACTAGGGAGATACGAGCAGTACTTC.

This clonotype showed up many times. The chain is built from TRBV6-5 and TRBJ1-3; unclear D gene. From germline, CDR1 is MNHEY and CDR2 SVGAGI. This CDR3 spans 12 amino acids. With 7 bases removed from V and 8 bases from J, the gap between germline ends came to 12 bases. CDR3 DNA sequence: TGTGCCAGCACTAAAGATCGGCACACCATATATTTT. This sequence encodes CASTKDRHTIYF.

This clonotype has a single count. A much larger clone sits a single nucleotide away, making a read error possible. The CDR3 ends on some other residue instead of the conserved phenylalanine or tryptophan, so this is likely a read error. This chain uses TRBV15 with TRBJ1-1; D gene ambiguous. This CDR3 contains 16 residues. V was cut by 1 base and J by 1 base, with 13 bases left in between. Germline loops: CDR1 LNHNV, CDR2 YYDKDF (reference sequence). The CDR3 sequence is CATSRANWKSNTEAFL. The CDR3 nucleotides read TGTGCCACCAGCAGAGCGAACTGGAAATCGAACACTGAAGCTTTCCTT.

At least ten counts were recorded for this clonotype. The V gene is TRBV9, the J gene TRBJ2-3, with TRBD2 as a possible D gene (6 bases). The CDR3 extends over 15 amino acids. Germline V gene sequence: CDR1 SGDLS, CDR2 YYNGEE. The germline V and J ends were trimmed by 4 bases and 6 bases, with 18 bases remaining between them. The CDR3 DNA reads as TGTGCCAGCAGCCCCCGCGGGACTCCGAGGGATACGCAGTATTTT. This gives the protein CASSPRGTPRDTQYF. Combining the CDR3 with reference TRBV9 and TRBJ2-3 gives the whole variable domain DSGVTQTPKHLITATGQRVTLRCSPRSGDLSVYWYQQSLDQGLQFLIQYYNGEERAKGNILERFSAQQFPDLHSELNLSSLELGDSALYFCASSPRGTPRDTQYFGPGTRLTVL.

The chain recombines TRBV7-8 with TRBJ2-7; D gene uncertain. In germline, CDR1 is SGHVS, CDR2 FQNEAQ. CDR3 size: 12 residues. Trimming cost V 0 bases and J 9 bases, with 9 bases left between them. CDR3 sequence (DNA): TGTGCCAGCAGCTTAGCTTCCCTTGGGCAGTACTTC. This translates into CASSLASLGQYF.

This clonotype was found many times. This chain links TRBV3-1 with TRBJ2-3; 7 bases agree with TRBD2. V gave up 8 bases and J gave up 1 base; unmatched junction bases: 12. There are 16 residues in the CDR3. CDR1 and CDR2 from the germline V gene are LGHDT and YNNKEL (reference sequence). The CDR3 loop is CASDGARGRGTDTQYF. In DNA, the CDR3 is TGTGCCAGCGATGGGGCTCGGGGGAGGGGCACAGATACGCAGTATTTT.

This clonotype has ten or more counts. V and J are TRBV9 and TRBJ2-3; 11 bases match TRBD2. V lost 0 bases to trimming and J lost 6 bases; unmatched junction nucleotides: 9. Germline V gene lookup returns CDR1 SGDLS and CDR2 YYNGEE. This CDR3 contains 17 residues. Here the CDR3 reads CASSVGPTSGSGDTQYF. DNA for the CDR3: TGTGCCAGCAGCGTAGGGCCCACTAGCGGGAGCGGGGATACGCAGTATTTT.

With respect to this clonotype: A read error may produce the germline difference seen at one junction end. V is TRBV28 and J is TRBJ1-6; D not resolved. This CDR3 has 14 amino acids. Looked up from germline, CDR1 is MDHEN and CDR2 is SYDVKM. DNA for the CDR3: TGCGCCAGCAGTTTAGACTTAGGGAATTCACCCCTCCACTTT. It codes for CASSLDLGNSPLHF.

This clonotype appeared many times. The chain links TRBV28 to TRBJ1-2; D is ambiguous. This CDR3 is 11 amino acids long. Germline lookup yields CDR1 MDHEN and CDR2 SYDVKM. Trimming removed 5 bases at V and 0 bases at J, with 1 base between. CDR3 protein: CASSTNYGYTF. The CDR3 DNA is TGTGCCAGCAGTACTAACTATGGCTACACCTTC.

The chain links TRBV20-1 to TRBJ2-3; D is possibly TRBD2 (6 bases). Between the trimmed V and J ends, which lost 0 bases and 2 bases, there was a span of 18 bases. The CDR3 covers 17 residues. The germline V gene encodes CDR1 DFQATT and CDR2 SNEGSKA (reference sequence). CDR3 DNA: TGCAGTGCTAGAGATTTAGCGGAGGAGGGCTTCACAGATACGCAGTATTTT. Translating gives CSARDLAEEGFTDTQYF.

Worth noting for this clonotype: Relative to the germline gene, one junction end is altered; a read error may explain this. The rearrangement joins TRBV7-9 to TRBJ1-4; perhaps TRBD1 as D (6 bases). Germline CDR1 reads SEHNR; CDR2 reads FQNEAQ (reference sequence). The CDR3 is 13 residues long. CDR3 protein: CASSPWGAGKLFF. The CDR3 DNA is TGTGCTAGCAGCCCGTGGGGGGCTGGGAAACTGTTTTTT. The entire variable domain, with the rest obtained from reference TRBV7-9 and TRBJ1-4, is as follows: DTGVSQNPRHKITKRGQNVTFRCDPISEHNRLYWYRQTLGQGPEFLTYFQNEAQLEKSRLLSDRFSAERPKGSFSTLEIQRTEQGDSAMYLCASSPWGAGKLFFGSGTQLSVL.

In regard to this clonotype: Its ends do not fully match the called genes, so a read error is possible. The chain has TRBV10-3 and TRBJ1-5; 7 bases map to TRBD1. The germline V gene encodes CDR1 ENHRY and CDR2 SYGVKD. The CDR3 covers 17 residues. The chain's CDR3 is CASSYGGNTDRVQPQHF. The CDR3 DNA follows: TGTGCCAGCAGTTACGGGGGGAACACAGACAGGGTCCAGCCCCAGCATTTT.

This clonotype showed up just once. J is TRBJ1-1 and V is TRBV5-4; 10 nucleotides align to TRBD1. CDR3 length: 14 residues. V lost 2 bases and J lost 6; bases outside the gene matches: 4. CDR1 and CDR2 from the germline V gene are SGHNT and YYREEE (reference sequence). Written as DNA, the CDR3 is TGTGCCAGCAGCTTAGGGGACAGGGGTTCTGAAGCTTTCTTT. It encodes CASSLGDRGSEAFF.

This clonotype has only a few counts. The chain joins TRBV2 to TRBJ2-7, with TRBD2 matching over 14 bases. Germline V gene sequence: CDR1 SNHLY, CDR2 FYNNEI. The CDR3 extends over 17 amino acids. V was pared by 2 bases and J by 3 bases, with 6 bases of the junction left unmatched. The CDR3 DNA reads TGTGCCAGCAGTGAATTGGGCGGGACTAGCGGGAGCTACGAGCAGTACTTC. It is translated as CASSELGGTSGSYEQYF.

V is TRBV19 and J is TRBJ2-7; no clear D. V lost 6 bases and J lost 2, with 11 bases in between. CDR1 and CDR2 from the germline V gene are LNHDA and SQIVND (reference sequence). This CDR3 has 13 amino acids. The CDR3 DNA reads as TGTGCCAGTAGGTCCGCAGCAGCCTACGAGCAGTACTTC. This encodes CASRSAAAYEQYF.

This clonotype was seen a handful of times. The rearrangement links TRBV2 to TRBJ1-5; D may be TRBD1 (5 bases). Deletions cut 5 bases from V and 11 bases from J, with 19 bases between. The CDR3 has 14 amino acids. The germline V gene encodes CDR1 SNHLY and CDR2 FYNNEI. CDR3 protein: CASSFPGAVAAQHF. CDR3 in DNA: TGTGCCAGCAGTTTCCCTGGGGCCGTAGCGGCCCAGCATTTT.

The chain uses TRBV20-1 and TRBJ1-6, with TRBD1 as a possible D gene (5 bases). The germline CDR1 and CDR2 sequences are DFQATT and SNEGSKA (reference sequence). There are 16 residues in the CDR3. The germline V and J ends were trimmed by 4 bases and 9 bases, with 22 bases remaining between them. The CDR3 reads CSATRPGTYASSPLHF. CDR3 DNA sequence: TGCAGTGCTACGCGTCCCGGGACCTACGCTAGTTCACCCCTCCACTTT.

The rearrangement links TRBV18 to TRBJ2-5; a possible D gene is TRBD2 (7 bases). Trimming removed 0 bases from V and 5 bases from J, with 10 bases in between. This CDR3 is built from 14 residues. Germline CDR1 reads KGHSH; CDR2 reads LQKENI. CDR3 nucleotide sequence: TGTGCCAGCTCACCACCGGGGGGGGCCGAGACCCAGTACTTC. It codes for CASSPPGGAETQYF.

This clonotype came up a few times. This chain connects TRBV24-1 to TRBJ1-1; D unclear. Trimming removed 3 bases at V and 3 bases at J, with 10 bases between. The CDR3 has 14 residues. Per germline, CDR1 KGHDR and CDR2 SFDVKD. CDR3: CATSDPASDTEAFF. The CDR3 region has the DNA TGTGCCACCAGTGATCCCGCCTCGGACACTGAAGCTTTCTTT.

This clonotype was counted ten times or more. At one end, the junction sequence differs from germline, possibly due to a read error. V is TRBV7-7 and J is TRBJ2-5, with no clear D. The CDR3 is 14 amino acids. Per the germline V gene, CDR1 is SSHAT and CDR2 is FNYEAQ (reference sequence). The CDR3 spells CASSPLGLQETQYF. In DNA form, the CDR3 reads TGTGCTAGCAGCCCTTTGGGCCTCCAAGAGACCCAGTACTTC. Complete variable domain (other parts from reference TRBV7-7 and TRBJ2-5): GAGVSQSPRYKVTKRGQDVTLRCDPISSHATLYWYQQALGQGPEFLTYFNYEAQPDKSGLPSDRFSAERPEGSISTLTIQRTEQRDSAMYRCASSPLGLQETQYFGPGTRLLVL.

The chain recombines TRBV7-3 with TRBJ2-1, with TRBD2 identical over 10 bases. This CDR3 spans 16 amino acids. Germline V CDR1 and CDR2: SGHTA, FQGTGA. J lost 4 bases, V lost 5 bases, and 8 bases had no gene match. For the CDR3, the DNA is TGTGCCAGCAGCCCAACTAGCGGGGAGGGGTACAATGAGCAGTTCTTC. Its translation: CASSPTSGEGYNEQFF.

The J gene is TRBJ2-5, the V gene TRBV6-1; 11 bases map to TRBD1. The V gene end was trimmed by 2 bases and the J gene end by 5 bases; junction bases not matched to a gene: 7. Germline values: CDR1 MNHNS, CDR2 SASEGT. This CDR3 has 16 amino acids. The CDR3 sequence is CASSEIGQGASETQYF. CDR3 in DNA: TGTGCCAGCAGTGAAATAGGACAGGGGGCTTCGGAGACCCAGTACTTC.

About this clonotype itself: Likely a read error: the CDR3 ends without its conserved phenylalanine or tryptophan. The gene calls are TRBV4-1 and TRBJ2-1; possible D gene TRBD1, 6 bases. The CDR3 covers 19 residues. Germline V lookup: CDR1 MGHRA, CDR2 YSYEKL. CDR3 protein: CVSSQDPPQGPTAYNEQFL. Written as DNA, the CDR3 is TGCGTCAGCAGCCAAGATCCCCCACAGGGCCCTACGGCCTACAATGAGCAGTTCCTC.

This clonotype was seen repeatedly, ten times or more. This CDR3 is CASRSWLAGGDEQFF. The CDR3 DNA reads as TGTGCCAGCAGGTCCTGGCTAGCGGGGGGCGATGAGCAGTTCTTC. The V gene is TRBV2, the J gene TRBJ2-1; 11 nucleotides agree with TRBD2. J was trimmed by 8 bases and V by 6 bases; bases with no gene match: 9. The germline gives CDR1 SNHLY, CDR2 FYNNEI. The CDR3 extends over 15 amino acids.

The V gene is TRBV28, the J gene TRBJ1-6; tentative D call: TRBD1 (6 bases). Germline lookup yields CDR1 MDHEN and CDR2 SYDVKM. This CDR3 has 14 amino acids. Trimming took 8 bases from V and 4 from J, leaving 12 bases between them. CDR3 bases: TGTGCCAGCCGGGACACTCGTTATAATTCACCCCTCCACTTT. Its protein is CASRDTRYNSPLHF.